A selection of T cell receptor beta chains follows, all from one sample in a study of T cell responses to AZD1222 COVID-19 vaccine. Libraries were prepared by immunoSEQ multiplex PCR; TCRdb keeps only in-frame clonotypes and omits some of them. Here the sample spans approximately 160,000 clones, approximately 90% being singletons. Material: peripheral blood, obtained on day 0 of AZD1222 vaccination. These receptor sequences come from an adult in good health. The CDR3 runs from the conserved cysteine through the conserved F or W. Each record gives: D gene, clone size, V gene, J gene, CDR3 protein, CDR3 DNA. A D gene is named only where the DNA matches it firmly. Only part of the rows carry a size: once, few, many, or a class if the clone is expanded.

d_gene: NA
abundance: few
v_gene: TRBV6-5
j_gene: TRBJ2-7
CDR3aa: CASSYPSSYEQYF
CDR3nt: TGTGCCAGCAGTTACCCCAGCAGCTACGAGCAGTACTTC

d_gene: TRBD1
abundance: once
v_gene: TRBV27
j_gene: TRBJ1-2
CDR3aa: CASSFRQGGGYTF
CDR3nt: TGTGCCAGCAGTTTTAGGCAGGGGGGTGGCTACACCTTC

d_gene: NA
abundance: NA
v_gene: TRBV6-5
j_gene: TRBJ1-2
CDR3aa: CASSYDPGDKNGYTF
CDR3nt: TGTGCCAGCAGTTACGACCCGGGAGATAAAAATGGCTACACCTTC

d_gene: NA
abundance: NA
v_gene: TRBV27
j_gene: TRBJ1-5
CDR3aa: CASRIQAGGPQHF
CDR3nt: TGTGCCAGCAGAATACAGGCCGGGGGGCCCCAGCATTTT

d_gene: TRBD1
abundance: NA
v_gene: TRBV15
j_gene: TRBJ1-4
CDR3aa: CATSRGVQGAVEKLFF
CDR3nt: TGTGCCACCAGCAGGGGGGTGCAGGGGGCGGTGGAAAAACTGTTTTTT

d_gene: TRBD1
abundance: NA
v_gene: TRBV5-4
j_gene: TRBJ1-4
CDR3aa: CASSPGTGRVEKLFF
CDR3nt: TGTGCCAGCAGCCCGGGGACAGGGCGGGTGGAAAAACTGTTTTTT

d_gene: NA
abundance: NA
v_gene: TRBV18
j_gene: TRBJ2-7
CDR3aa: CASSLIEKYEQYF
CDR3nt: TGTGCCAGCTCACTAATTGAGAAATACGAGCAGTACTTC

d_gene: TRBD1
abundance: NA
v_gene: TRBV19
j_gene: TRBJ2-2
CDR3aa: CASSTGQGTGELFF
CDR3nt: TGTGCCAGTAGTACTGGACAGGGGACCGGGGAGCTGTTTTTT

d_gene: NA
abundance: NA
v_gene: TRBV7-2
j_gene: TRBJ2-7
CDR3aa: CASSYQGGSYEQYF
CDR3nt: TGTGCCAGCAGTTATCAGGGGGGTTCCTACGAGCAGTACTTC

d_gene: NA
abundance: NA
v_gene: TRBV30
j_gene: TRBJ2-2
CDR3aa: CAWNYRVDGELFF
CDR3nt: TGTGCCTGGAATTACAGGGTGGACGGGGAGCTGTTTTTT

d_gene: NA
abundance: NA
v_gene: TRBV28
j_gene: TRBJ1-5
CDR3aa: CASSLTLTGNQPQHF
CDR3nt: TGTGCCAGCAGTCTAACGTTGACGGGCAATCAGCCCCAGCATTTT

d_gene: NA
abundance: NA
v_gene: TRBV7-9
j_gene: TRBJ1-1
CDR3aa: CASSLQGPAKNTEAFF
CDR3nt: TGTGCCAGCAGCTTACAGGGGCCGGCGAAGAACACTGAAGCTTTCTTT

d_gene: NA
abundance: NA
v_gene: TRBV6-6
j_gene: TRBJ2-1
CDR3aa: CASLRDSPSNEQFF
CDR3nt: TGTGCCAGTCTCCGGGACTCCCCTAGCAATGAGCAGTTCTTC

d_gene: TRBD2
abundance: once
v_gene: TRBV3-1/TRBV3-2
j_gene: TRBJ2-3
CDR3aa: CASSQNGRADTQYF
CDR3nt: TGTGCCAGCAGCCAAAACGGGAGGGCAGATACGCAGTATTTT

d_gene: TRBD1
abundance: NA
v_gene: TRBV10-3
j_gene: TRBJ1-1
CDR3aa: CAISEDRGLFTEAFF
CDR3nt: TGTGCCATCAGTGAGGACAGGGGATTGTTTACTGAAGCTTTCTTT

d_gene: NA
abundance: NA
v_gene: TRBV28
j_gene: TRBJ1-1
CDR3aa: CASSSTGGRITEAFF
CDR3nt: TGTGCCAGCAGTTCCACGGGGGGCCGGATCACTGAAGCTTTCTTT

d_gene: TRBD1
abundance: once
v_gene: TRBV5-4
j_gene: TRBJ2-7
CDR3aa: CASSLAQGDEQYF
CDR3nt: TGTGCCAGCAGCTTGGCCCAGGGGGACGAGCAGTACTTC

d_gene: TRBD1
abundance: NA
v_gene: TRBV9
j_gene: TRBJ1-6
CDR3aa: CASSATGEGGSPLHF
CDR3nt: TGTGCCAGCAGCGCGACAGGGGAAGGGGGTTCACCCCTCCACTTT

d_gene: NA
abundance: NA
v_gene: TRBV7-9
j_gene: TRBJ1-4
CDR3aa: CASSLVRVNEKLFF
CDR3nt: TGTGCCAGCAGCTTAGTCAGAGTTAATGAAAAACTGTTTTTT

d_gene: TRBD1
abundance: once
v_gene: TRBV7-9
j_gene: TRBJ2-7
CDR3aa: CASSPPDRAGEQYF
CDR3nt: TGTGCCAGCAGCCCCCCCGACAGGGCCGGCGAGCAGTACTTC

d_gene: NA
abundance: NA
v_gene: TRBV3-1/TRBV3-2
j_gene: TRBJ2-7
CDR3aa: CASSQGYEQYF
CDR3nt: TGTGCCAGCAGCCAAGGTTACGAGCAGTACTTC

d_gene: TRBD2
abundance: NA
v_gene: TRBV7-2
j_gene: TRBJ2-7
CDR3aa: CASSSVAGGYEQYF
CDR3nt: TGTGCCAGCAGCTCCGTAGCGGGTGGGTACGAGCAGTACTTC

d_gene: TRBD1
abundance: NA
v_gene: TRBV27
j_gene: TRBJ1-5
CDR3aa: CASSYPGQRWEKKSWPQHF
CDR3nt: TGTGCCAGCAGCTACCCGGGACAGCGTTGGGAAAAAAAATCATGGCCCCAGCATTTT

d_gene: TRBD2
abundance: NA
v_gene: TRBV6-6
j_gene: TRBJ2-3
CDR3aa: CATPHSGMSTDTQYF
CDR3nt: TGTGCCACGCCTCATAGCGGGATGTCCACAGATACGCAGTATTTT

d_gene: TRBD2
abundance: NA
v_gene: TRBV6-4
j_gene: TRBJ2-1
CDR3aa: CASSVLAGATVNEQFF
CDR3nt: TGTGCCAGCAGTGTCCTAGCGGGAGCGACCGTTAATGAGCAGTTCTTC

d_gene: TRBD1
abundance: NA
v_gene: TRBV10-3
j_gene: TRBJ2-2
CDR3aa: CAIRVTGGSGELFF
CDR3nt: TGTGCCATCAGAGTAACAGGGGGCTCCGGGGAGCTGTTTTTT

d_gene: TRBD2
abundance: NA
v_gene: TRBV3-1/TRBV3-2
j_gene: TRBJ2-7
CDR3aa: CASSEVLAERYEQYF
CDR3nt: TGTGCCAGCAGCGAAGTTCTAGCGGAGAGGTACGAGCAGTACTTC

d_gene: NA
abundance: NA
v_gene: TRBV11-2
j_gene: TRBJ1-1
CDR3aa: CASSIYGTANTEAFF
CDR3nt: TGTGCCAGCAGCATTTACGGGACGGCAAACACTGAAGCTTTCTTT

d_gene: NA
abundance: once
v_gene: TRBV6-2/TRBV6-3
j_gene: TRBJ2-3
CDR3aa: CASSPRMGGDTQYF
CDR3nt: TGTGCCAGCAGTCCCCGGATGGGGGGAGATACGCAGTATTTT

d_gene: NA
abundance: NA
v_gene: TRBV29-1
j_gene: TRBJ2-5
CDR3aa: CSVTHQFETQYF
CDR3nt: TGCAGCGTGACCCATCAGTTTGAGACCCAGTACTTC

d_gene: TRBD1
abundance: once
v_gene: TRBV12-5
j_gene: TRBJ1-1
CDR3aa: CASGPRTGGMNTEAFF
CDR3nt: TGTGCTAGTGGTCCTCGGACAGGGGGCATGAACACTGAAGCTTTCTTT

d_gene: NA
abundance: NA
v_gene: TRBV7-8
j_gene: TRBJ1-5
CDR3aa: CASSQQPAQPQHF
CDR3nt: TGTGCCAGCAGCCAGCAGCCGGCTCAGCCCCAGCATTTT

d_gene: TRBD2
abundance: NA
v_gene: TRBV24-1
j_gene: TRBJ2-1
CDR3aa: CATSASGTYNEQFF
CDR3nt: TGTGCCACCAGTGCCAGCGGGACCTACAATGAGCAGTTCTTC

d_gene: NA
abundance: NA
v_gene: TRBV6-5
j_gene: TRBJ1-1
CDR3aa: CASRRRSGSTEAFF
CDR3nt: TGTGCCAGCAGGCGTCGCTCGGGGAGCACTGAAGCTTTCTTT

d_gene: NA
abundance: NA
v_gene: TRBV19
j_gene: TRBJ2-1
CDR3aa: CASSTAASSYNEQFF
CDR3nt: TGTGCCAGTAGTACGGCCGCGAGCTCCTACAATGAGCAGTTCTTC

d_gene: NA
abundance: NA
v_gene: TRBV19
j_gene: TRBJ2-7
CDR3aa: CASSIGTAVQIYEQYF
CDR3nt: TGTGCCAGTAGTATTGGGACTGCCGTCCAGATATACGAGCAGTACTTC

d_gene: TRBD1
abundance: NA
v_gene: TRBV7-8
j_gene: TRBJ2-7
CDR3aa: CASHPGGLKYEQYF
CDR3nt: TGTGCCAGCCACCCAGGGGGTTTAAAGTACGAGCAGTACTTC

d_gene: NA
abundance: NA
v_gene: TRBV23-1
j_gene: TRBJ2-3
CDR3aa: CASSQSPSAGTDTQYF
CDR3nt: TGCGCCAGCAGTCAATCGCCTAGCGCCGGCACAGATACGCAGTATTTT

d_gene: TRBD1
abundance: NA
v_gene: TRBV18
j_gene: TRBJ1-2
CDR3aa: CASSPRTGINYGYTF
CDR3nt: TGTGCCAGCTCACCAAGGACAGGGATTAACTATGGCTACACCTTC

d_gene: NA
abundance: NA
v_gene: TRBV7-9
j_gene: TRBJ2-3
CDR3aa: CASHRGGVADTQYF
CDR3nt: TGTGCCAGCCACCGAGGAGGGGTAGCGGATACGCAGTATTTT

d_gene: NA
abundance: few
v_gene: TRBV3-1/TRBV3-2
j_gene: TRBJ2-3
CDR3aa: CASSQEFSLPDTDTQYF
CDR3nt: TGTGCCAGCAGCCAAGAATTCTCCCTACCAGACACAGATACGCAGTATTTT

d_gene: NA
abundance: NA
v_gene: TRBV4-2
j_gene: TRBJ2-1
CDR3aa: CASSQEGRDEQFF
CDR3nt: TGTGCCAGCAGCCAAGAGGGGCGGGATGAGCAGTTCTTC

d_gene: NA
abundance: NA
v_gene: TRBV9
j_gene: TRBJ2-2
CDR3aa: CASSARPTGELFF
CDR3nt: TGTGCCAGCAGCGCCCGCCCCACCGGGGAGCTGTTTTTT

d_gene: TRBD1
abundance: NA
v_gene: TRBV11-2
j_gene: TRBJ2-7
CDR3aa: CASSFGTGIYEQYF
CDR3nt: TGTGCCAGCAGCTTCGGGACAGGGATCTACGAGCAGTACTTC

d_gene: NA
abundance: NA
v_gene: TRBV5-4
j_gene: TRBJ2-5
CDR3aa: CASSLDGRIETQYF
CDR3nt: TGTGCCAGCAGCTTGGATGGCAGGATAGAGACCCAGTACTTC

d_gene: TRBD1
abundance: NA
v_gene: TRBV4-3
j_gene: TRBJ1-5
CDR3aa: CASSPDRGSFNQPQHF
CDR3nt: TGCGCCAGCAGCCCCGACAGGGGGTCTTTCAATCAGCCCCAGCATTTT

d_gene: NA
abundance: NA
v_gene: TRBV5-1
j_gene: TRBJ2-3
CDR3aa: CASSPATGTDTQYF
CDR3nt: TGCGCCAGCAGCCCAGCGACAGGCACAGATACGCAGTATTTT